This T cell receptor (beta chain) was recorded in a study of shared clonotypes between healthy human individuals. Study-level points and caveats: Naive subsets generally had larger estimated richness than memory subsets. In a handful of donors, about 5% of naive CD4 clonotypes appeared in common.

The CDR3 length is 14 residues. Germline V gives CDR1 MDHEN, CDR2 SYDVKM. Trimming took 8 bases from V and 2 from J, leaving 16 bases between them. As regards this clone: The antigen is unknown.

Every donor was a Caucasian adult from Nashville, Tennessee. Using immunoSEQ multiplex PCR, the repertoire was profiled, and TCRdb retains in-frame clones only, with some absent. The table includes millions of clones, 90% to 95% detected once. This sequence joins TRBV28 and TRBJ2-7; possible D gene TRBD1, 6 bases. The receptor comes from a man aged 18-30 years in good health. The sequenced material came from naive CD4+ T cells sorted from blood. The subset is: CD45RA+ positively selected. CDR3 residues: CASWQGGPTYEQYF. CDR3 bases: TGTGCCAGCTGGCAAGGGGGTCCTACCTACGAGCAGTACTTC.